This T cell receptor beta chain was identified during a study of cytomegalovirus exposure and HLA in healthy donors. Findings and limits, study-wide: Specific recognition of CMV antigens was confirmed in vitro for a few chains (all CMV-associated).

Trimming cost V 1 base and J 4 bases; bases outside gene matches: 4. Germline CDR1 reads LGHNA; CDR2 reads YNFKEQ. This CDR3 region has 15 residues. A multiplex PCR was run with 60 Vbeta primers and 13 Jbeta primers. Libraries were prepared by immunoSEQ multiplex PCR; TCRdb keeps only in-frame clonotypes and omits some of them. The table includes about 140,000 clones, more than 60% detected once. With respect to this clone: The antigen is not known.

The chain uses TRBV4-2 and TRBJ2-3; 8 bases align to TRBD2. The sequenced sample consisted of PBMCs. This sequence originates from a male donor in good health and CMV-seronegative. The CDR3 DNA sequence: TGTGCCAGCAGCCAAGGTAGCGGGGAGTCAGATACGCAGTATTTT. Its protein product is CASSQGSGESDTQYF.